One and the same sample provided the 2 T cell receptor beta chains below, sequenced in a study of blood T cells in healthy people across ages. For the second PCR, which ran for about 7 to 11 cycles, a sample-barcoded 5' primer and a J-beta primer mix were used. In TCRdb, the 5' RACE reads were re-called with MiXCR into one record per CDR3 protein. The sample lists hundreds of thousands of distinct CDR3 sequences; around 20% were seen once. The sample was blood. Source of these receptors: a man aged 65 to 79 in good health.

The V call is TRBV7-9, the J call TRBJ2-1, with unresolved D. The assigned J gene may be wrong: the sequence end matches TRBJ2-5 better. This CDR3 is 12 amino acids long. Germline V lookup: CDR1 SEHNR, CDR2 FQNEAQ (reference sequence). The CDR3 DNA sequence: TGTGCCAGCAGCTTATTTCCCGAGACCCAGTACTTC. It codes for CASSLFPETQYF.

V and J are TRBV11-2 and TRBJ2-7, with 12 bases identical to TRBD2. Germline-derived CDR1 and CDR2 are SGHAT and FQNNGV. The junction had 8 bases not matched to a gene; V was cut back by 5 bases and J by 3 bases. The CDR3 loop spans 16 amino acids. In DNA form, the CDR3 reads TGTGCCAGCAGCACCTCTCTAGCGGGAGGGGGCTACGAGCAGTACTTC. Protein sequence: CASSTSLAGGGYEQYF.